Shown below are 5 T cell receptor beta chains from a single sample sequenced in a study of cytomegalovirus exposure and HLA in healthy donors. Some clones are missing from TCRdb's copy, which holds only in-frame ones; the method was immunoSEQ multiplex PCR. The sample contains 120,000 or so clones, about 88% of which appear only once. Source material: PBMCs. Receptors were obtained from a woman in her late teens or twenties in good health and CMV-seronegative.

The chain combines TRBV4-3 with TRBJ2-1, with 12 bases that match TRBD1. CDR1 and CDR2 (germline): LGHNA, YSLEER. The CDR3 has 14 amino acids. The V gene end was trimmed by 4 bases and the J gene end by 7 bases; junction bases not matched to a gene: 2. Written as DNA, the CDR3 is TGCGCCAGCAGCCGGGACAGGGGGCAGAATGAGCAGTTCTTC. Its translation: CASSRDRGQNEQFF.

J is TRBJ1-5 and V is TRBV7-2; no definite D call. V was clipped by 5 bases and J by 0 bases, with 8 bases between them. Looked up from germline, CDR1 is SGHTA and CDR2 is FQGNSA. The CDR3 has 14 residues. The CDR3 nucleotides read TGTGCCAGCAGCCGTAGTAGTAGCAATCAGCCCCAGCATTTT. This translates into CASSRSSSNQPQHF. The full variable domain, its missing parts supplied by reference TRBV7-2 and TRBJ1-5, is GAGVSQSPSNKVTEKGKDVELRCDPISGHTALYWYRQSLGQGLEFLIYFQGNSAPDKSGLPSDRFSAERTGGSVSTLTIQRTQQEDSAVYLCASSRSSSNQPQHFGDGTRLSIL.

This clone has only one observation. This chain connects TRBV4-3 to TRBJ2-6; D gene uncertain. CDR3 length: 16 residues. Germline lookup yields CDR1 LGHNA and CDR2 YSLEER. V lost 0 bases and J 0 bases, leaving 6 bases between the germline ends. Here the CDR3 reads CASSQDAGSGANVLTF. The DNA for the CDR3 is TGCGCCAGCAGCCAAGATGCAGGCTCTGGGGCCAACGTCCTGACTTTC.

The chain couples TRBV27 to TRBJ2-7; weak D call: TRBD2 (6 bases). V was cut by 6 bases and J by 4 bases, with 13 bases left in between. CDR1 and CDR2 (germline): MNHEY, SMNVEV (reference sequence). The CDR3 loop spans 13 amino acids. This CDR3 reads CASSSGVFYEQYF. The CDR3 bases are TGTGCCAGCAGCTCGGGGGTCTTTTACGAGCAGTACTTC.

The chain combines TRBV7-9 with TRBJ2-3; D is ambiguous. This CDR3 comprises 14 residues. The V and J ends lost 7 bases and 4 bases respectively, with 15 bases between them. Looked up from germline, CDR1 is SEHNR and CDR2 is FQNEAQ (reference sequence). The CDR3 region has the DNA TGTGCCAGCACCGCCGCCTCCTACTCAGATACGCAGTATTTT. It specifies CASTAASYSDTQYF. The complete variable domain, with remaining parts taken from reference TRBV7-9 and TRBJ2-3, reads DTGVSQNPRHKITKRGQNVTFRCDPISEHNRLYWYRQTLGQGPEFLTYFQNEAQLEKSRLLSDRFSAERPKGSFSTLEIQRTEQGDSAMYLCASTAASYSDTQYFGPGTRLTVL.